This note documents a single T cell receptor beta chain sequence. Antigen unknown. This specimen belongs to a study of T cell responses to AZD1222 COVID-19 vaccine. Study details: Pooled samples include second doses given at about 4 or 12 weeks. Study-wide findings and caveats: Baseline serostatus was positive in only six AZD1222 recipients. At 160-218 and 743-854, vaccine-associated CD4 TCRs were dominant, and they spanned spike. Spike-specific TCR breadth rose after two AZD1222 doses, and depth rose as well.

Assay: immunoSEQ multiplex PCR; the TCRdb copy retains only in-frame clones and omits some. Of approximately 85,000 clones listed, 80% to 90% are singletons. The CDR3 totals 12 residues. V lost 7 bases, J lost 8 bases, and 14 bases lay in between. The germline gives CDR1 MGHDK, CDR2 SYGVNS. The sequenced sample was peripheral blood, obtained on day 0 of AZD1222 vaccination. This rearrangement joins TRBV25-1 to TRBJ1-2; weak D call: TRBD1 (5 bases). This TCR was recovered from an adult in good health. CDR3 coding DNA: TGTGCCAGCACGTCGGGGGATCACGGCTACACCTTC. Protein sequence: CASTSGDHGYTF.